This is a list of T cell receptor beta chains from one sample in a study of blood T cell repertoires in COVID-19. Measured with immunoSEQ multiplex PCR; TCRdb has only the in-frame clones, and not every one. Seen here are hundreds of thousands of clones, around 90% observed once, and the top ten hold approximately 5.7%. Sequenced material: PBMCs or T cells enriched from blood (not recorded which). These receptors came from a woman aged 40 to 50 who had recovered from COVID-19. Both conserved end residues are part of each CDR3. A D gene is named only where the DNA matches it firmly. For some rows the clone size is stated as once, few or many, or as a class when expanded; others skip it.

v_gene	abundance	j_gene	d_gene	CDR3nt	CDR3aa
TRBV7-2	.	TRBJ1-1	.	TGTGCCAGCAGCTTAGCCAGGACAGCTGATGAAGCTTTCTTT	CASSLARTADEAFF
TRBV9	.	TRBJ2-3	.	TGTGCCAGCTCGAGGACAGATACGCAGTATTTT	CASSRTDTQYF
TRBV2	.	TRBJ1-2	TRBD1	TGTGCCAGCAGTGGTGGGACAGGGGGCGTTTTAAACTTCTATGGCTACACCTTC	CASSGGTGGVLNFYGYTF
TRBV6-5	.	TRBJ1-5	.	TGTGCCAGCAGCACAACCAGGGGAGATCAGCCCCAGCATTTT	CASSTTRGDQPQHF
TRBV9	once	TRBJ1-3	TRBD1	TGTGCCAGCAGCCAACGGACAGGGATCGCTGGAAACACCATATATTTT	CASSQRTGIAGNTIYF
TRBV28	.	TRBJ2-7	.	TGTGCCAGCAGGGCACCGAACCATTACGAGCAGTACTTC	CASRAPNHYEQYF
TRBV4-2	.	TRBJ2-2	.	TGTGCCAGCAGCCAAGAGCCGCGCGTTAACACCGGGGAGCTGTTTTTT	CASSQEPRVNTGELFF
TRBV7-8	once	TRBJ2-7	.	TGTGCCAGCAGCTTAATGCCCCGGTGGTCCTCCTACGAGCAGTACTTC	CASSLMPRWSSYEQYF
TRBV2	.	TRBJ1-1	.	TGTGCCAGCAGGGTTAGTATTAACACTGAAGCTTTCTTT	CASRVSINTEAFF
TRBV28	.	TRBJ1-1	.	TGTGCCAGCTCCGGGCGGGGCAGGGTGAACACTGAAGCTTTCTTT	CASSGRGRVNTEAFF
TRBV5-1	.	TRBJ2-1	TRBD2	TGCGCCAGCAGCTTGGGGGACGGGAGGCGACACAATGAGCAGTTCTTC	CASSLGDGRRHNEQFF
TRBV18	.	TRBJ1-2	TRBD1	TGTGCCAGCGCCGGGACAGGGGGTGGCTACACCTTC	CASAGTGGGYTF
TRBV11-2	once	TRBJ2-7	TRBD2	TGTGCCAGCAGCTTAGCCCCCCTAGCGGGAGCCTACGAGCAGTACTTC	CASSLAPLAGAYEQYF
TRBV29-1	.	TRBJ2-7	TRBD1	TGCAGCGTTCTTGGGACAGGGGGCGGTGTTGACGAGCAGTACTTC	CSVLGTGGGVDEQYF
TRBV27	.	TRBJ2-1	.	TGTGCCAGCAGAAGTGACAGGAGCTCCTACAATGAGCAGTTCTTC	CASRSDRSSYNEQFF
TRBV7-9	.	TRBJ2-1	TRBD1	TGTGCCAGCCTTCTGGGGGAGGGGACAGGGACTTACAATGAGCAGTTCTTC	CASLLGEGTGTYNEQFF
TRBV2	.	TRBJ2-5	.	TGTGCCAGCAGTGCACGGCAAGAGACCCAGTACTTC	CASSARQETQYF
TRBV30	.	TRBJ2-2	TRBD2	TGTGCCTGGAGAGCGGGACTCACAAACACCGGGGAGCTGTTTTTT	CAWRAGLTNTGELFF
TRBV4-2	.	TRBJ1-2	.	TGTGCCAGCAGCCAAGCAGGAGGACCTGGCTACACCTTC	CASSQAGGPGYTF
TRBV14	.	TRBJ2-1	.	TGTGCCAGCGCAGGAGGGAATGGGAATGAGCAGTTCTTC	CASAGGNGNEQFF
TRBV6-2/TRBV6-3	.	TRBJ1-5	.	TGTGCCAGCAGTTCAAGGGGAACAAGGGTTAATCAGCCCCAGCATTTT	CASSSRGTRVNQPQHF
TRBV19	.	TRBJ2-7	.	TGTGCCAGTAGTTCTGCAGGGGAGAAACGCGAGCAGTACTTC	CASSSAGEKREQYF
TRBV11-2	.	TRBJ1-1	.	TGTGCCAGCAGACGACAGAGCTCTGACCTGGAAGCTTTCTTT	CASRRQSSDLEAFF
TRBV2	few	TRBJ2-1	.	TGTGCCAGCAGTGAGCGGATTCTCTCCTACAATGAGCAGTTCTTC	CASSERILSYNEQFF
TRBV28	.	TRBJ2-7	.	TGTGCCAGCCTCAGGGGCTACGAGCAGTACTTC	CASLRGYEQYF
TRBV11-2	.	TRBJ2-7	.	TGTGCCAGCAGCTTAGGGTATCGGGACTTCGATTTCGAGCAGTACTTC	CASSLGYRDFDFEQYF
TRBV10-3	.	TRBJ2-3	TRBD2	TGTGCCATCAGTGGGCAGACTAGCGGGAGGGCCTTGTACACAGATACGCAGTATTTT	CAISGQTSGRALYTDTQYF
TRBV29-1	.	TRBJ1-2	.	TGCAGCGTTGAAGATACAGGCTATGGCTACACCTTC	CSVEDTGYGYTF
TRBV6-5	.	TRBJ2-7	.	TGTGCCAGCAGCAACACAGGGTTACCCTACGAGCAGTACTTC	CASSNTGLPYEQYF
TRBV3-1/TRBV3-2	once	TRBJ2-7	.	TGTGCCAGCAGCCAAGATTGGGAGTTCGAGCAGTACTTC	CASSQDWEFEQYF
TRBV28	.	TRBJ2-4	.	TGTGCCAGCAGTCCAGGACAGCGGAGGAACATTCAGTACTTC	CASSPGQRRNIQYF
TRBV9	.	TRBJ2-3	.	TGTGCCAGCAGCGGAAGAGCGGCCCACACAGATACGCAGTATTTT	CASSGRAAHTDTQYF
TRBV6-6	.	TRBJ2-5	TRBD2	TGTGCCACCCGGGGGGGAGCGACTTTAGAGACCCAGTACTTC	CATRGGATLETQYF
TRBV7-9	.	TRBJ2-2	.	TGTGCCAGCAGCCTTGGACTGCCGTCAAGCGGGGAGCTGTTTTTT	CASSLGLPSSGELFF
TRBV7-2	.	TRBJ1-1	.	TGTGCCAGCAGCTTATCCCAGGTCATGAACACTGAAGCTTTCTTT	CASSLSQVMNTEAFF
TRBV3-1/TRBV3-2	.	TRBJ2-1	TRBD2	TGTGCCAGCAGCCCGGACCTAGCGGGGGGGGCAGTCTCCTACAATGAGCAGTTCTTC	CASSPDLAGGAVSYNEQFF
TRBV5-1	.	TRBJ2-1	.	TGCGCCAGCAGCCCCACGGGGTACTCCTACAATGAGCAGTTCTTC	CASSPTGYSYNEQFF
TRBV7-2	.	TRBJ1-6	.	TGTGCCAGCAGCTTAACGTTTCGGGGTTCACCCCTCCACTTT	CASSLTFRGSPLHF
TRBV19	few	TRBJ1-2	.	TGTGCCAGTAAAGAGAATGGCTACACCTTC	CASKENGYTF
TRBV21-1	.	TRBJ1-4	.	TGTGCCAGCAGCAAAGCGGGGGGGACGGACCCACCTGCAACTATAGGAACTAATGAAAAACTGTTTTTT	CASSKAGGTDPPATIGTNEKLFF
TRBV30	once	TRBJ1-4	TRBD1	TGTGCCTGTAACCGACAGGGTTTTGAAAAACTGTTTTTT	CACNRQGFEKLFF
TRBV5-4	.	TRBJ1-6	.	TGTGCCAGCAGCTCAACTCCCGTCCTTACTTCACCCCTCCACTTT	CASSSTPVLTSPLHF
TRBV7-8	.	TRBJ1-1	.	TGTGCCAGCAGCTTAGTGGCGACAGAGAACACTGAAGCTTTCTTT	CASSLVATENTEAFF
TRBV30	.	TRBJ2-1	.	TGTGCCTGGAGTCGGCGGGACTCCTACAATGAGCAGTTCTTC	CAWSRRDSYNEQFF
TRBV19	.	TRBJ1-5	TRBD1	TGTGCCAGTAGTATAACAGGGGAGTTGGATCAGCCCCAGCATTTT	CASSITGELDQPQHF
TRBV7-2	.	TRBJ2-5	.	TGTGCCAGCAGCTTAGTAGTAGGGGGGGCTCAGGGAAAGACCCAGTACTTC	CASSLVVGGAQGKTQYF
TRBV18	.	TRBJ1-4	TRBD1	TGTGCCAGCTCACTCCCGGGACAGGCCGATGAAAAACTGTTTTTT	CASSLPGQADEKLFF
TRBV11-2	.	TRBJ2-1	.	TGTGCCAGCAGCCCTCGGCAGGGAACCTACAATGAGCAGTTCTTC	CASSPRQGTYNEQFF
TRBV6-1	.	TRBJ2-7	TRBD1	TGTGCCAGCAGTGAAAGGGACAGGAATTCGGGCGAGCAGTACTTC	CASSERDRNSGEQYF
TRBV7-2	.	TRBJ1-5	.	TGTGCCAGCAGCTTAGTAGGGGGGGGGCAGCCCCAGCATTTT	CASSLVGGGQPQHF
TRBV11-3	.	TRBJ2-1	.	TGTGCCAGCAGCGGAGGACGGAGCTCCTACAATGAGCAGTTCTTC	CASSGGRSSYNEQFF
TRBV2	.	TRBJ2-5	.	TGTGCCAGCAGTGTAACTAAGACCCAGTACTTC	CASSVTKTQYF
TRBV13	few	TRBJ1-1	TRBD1	TGTGCCAGCAGCCCAGGGGGGCGACCCACTGAAGCTTTCTTT	CASSPGGRPTEAFF
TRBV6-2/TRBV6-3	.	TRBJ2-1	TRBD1	TGTGCCAGCAGTTTCCTCAGGCCCGGGACAGGGGACAATGAGCAGTTCTTC	CASSFLRPGTGDNEQFF